The 12 T cell receptor beta chains given below trace back to one sample, sequenced in a study of T cells in Graves' hyperthyroidism and ophthalmopathy. Amplification of TCR beta CDR3 regions used RNA as the template. During a first-round RT-PCR of the TCR CDR3, the HTBI primer set was used. MiXCR was run by TCRdb on the multiplex PCR reads, yielding one entry per CDR3 protein. Of under 750,000 distinct CDR3 sequences in the sample, about 17% are singletons; the top ten hold over 15%. Sequenced: blood. Source of these receptors: a woman aged 50 to 65 with Graves' hyperthyroidism that later progressed to Graves' ophthalmopathy.

The chain recombines TRBV20-1 with TRBJ2-7; D perhaps matches TRBD2 (5 bases). Germline CDR1 reads DFQATT; CDR2 reads SNEGSKA (reference sequence). CDR3 length: 14 amino acids. The ends were cut back, 3 bases at V and 0 bases at J, with 12 bases in the middle. DNA of the CDR3: TGCAGTGCTAGCTCGTTTGGGAGCTCCTACGAGCAGTACTTC. Amino acids: CSASSFGSSYEQYF.

This clonotype was recorded many times. The chain is built from TRBV5-1 and TRBJ1-2; D remains unclear. Germline CDR1 SGHRS, CDR2 YFSETQ. The CDR3 runs 14 residues. Trimming left V 0 bases short and J 8 bases short, with 14 bases between. The DNA of the CDR3 is TGCGCCAGCAGCTTGGACCTAGGCTTGGAGGGCTACACCTTC. As protein: CASSLDLGLEGYTF. The variable domain in full, completed from reference TRBV5-1 and TRBJ1-2, reads KAGVTQTPRYLIKTRGQQVTLSCSPISGHRSVSWYQQTPGQGLQFLFEYFSETQRNKGNFPGRFSGRQFSNSRSEMNVSTLELGDSALYLCASSLDLGLEGYTFGSGTRLTVV.

This clonotype occurred many times. The chain has TRBV7-6 and TRBJ1-4; the match to TRBD1 covers 11 bases. V lost 5 bases to trimming and J lost 6 bases; unmatched junction nucleotides: 5. CDR1 is SGHVS, CDR2 FNYEAQ, per germline. The CDR3 consists of 15 residues. Here the CDR3 reads CASSRQGQGDEKLFF. As DNA, the CDR3 is TGTGCCAGCAGCCGTCAGGGACAGGGGGATGAAAAACTGTTTTTT.

Only a few counts were recorded for this clonotype. The gene calls are TRBV9 and TRBJ2-2, with 9 bases aligning to TRBD1. The CDR3 loop spans 16 amino acids. V shed 3 bases, J shed 2 bases, and the junction held 5 bases outside the gene matches. Germline assignment: CDR1 SGDLS and CDR2 YYNGEE. CDR3 sequence: CASSARDRVNTGELFF. DNA of the CDR3: TGTGCCAGCAGCGCCCGGGACAGGGTCAACACCGGGGAGCTGTTTTTT.

This clonotype was counted many times. The CDR3 reads CASSEINTGELFF. In DNA form, the CDR3 reads TGTGCCAGCAGCGAGATAAACACCGGGGAGCTGTTTTTT. The chain couples TRBV3-1 to TRBJ2-2; D is unclear. The V end was cut by 5 bases, the J end by 2 bases, with 6 bases between. This CDR3 region has 13 residues. In germline, CDR1 is LGHDT, CDR2 YNNKEL (reference sequence).

The V and J genes are TRBV19 and TRBJ1-5; the match to TRBD1 covers 7 bases. The germline gives CDR1 LNHDA, CDR2 SQIVND (reference sequence). The CDR3 contains 16 residues. V lost 7 bases to trimming and J lost 4 bases; unmatched junction nucleotides: 13. The CDR3 here is CASNPQTGARNQPQHF. The CDR3 nucleotides read TGTGCCAGTAATCCTCAAACAGGGGCCAGGAATCAGCCCCAGCATTTT. Drawing the rest from reference TRBV19 and TRBJ1-5, the complete variable domain is DGGITQSPKYLFRKEGQNVTLSCEQNLNHDAMYWYRQDPGQGLRLIYYSQIVNDFQKGDIAEGYSVSREKKESFPLTVTSAQKNPTAFYLCASNPQTGARNQPQHFGDGTRLSIL.

A note on this clonotype: Possible read error: a much larger clone is one base away. V is TRBV6-5 and J is TRBJ1-1; tentatively, D is TRBD1 (5 bases). Germline CDR1 MNHEY, CDR2 SVGAGI. The CDR3 extends over 16 amino acids. CDR3 amino acids: CTSSYSGGTLNTEAFF. CDR3 DNA sequence: TGTACCAGCAGTTACTCGGGAGGGACGTTGAACACTGAAGCTTTCTTT.

This chain uses TRBV27 with TRBJ2-3, with TRBD1 matching over 10 bases. Losses at the gene ends were 7 bases for V and 0 bases for J; bases not matched to a gene: 10. The CDR3 is 17 amino acids. Per germline, CDR1 MNHEY and CDR2 SMNVEV (reference sequence). Written as DNA, the CDR3 is TGTGCCAGCACCCTGACAGGGGGCGCATGGAGCACAGATACGCAGTATTTT. Encoded protein: CASTLTGGAWSTDTQYF.

The chain links TRBV5-1 to TRBJ2-7; either TRBD1 or TRBD2 may fit D (7 bases each). With 4 bases removed from V and 4 bases from J, the gap between germline ends came to 12 bases. The germline V gene has CDR1 SGHRS and CDR2 YFSETQ. The CDR3 covers 13 residues. The CDR3 DNA is TGCGCCAGCAGCGGCAGGGGGGGTTACGAGCAGTACTTC. Encoded protein: CASSGRGGYEQYF.

This clonotype was detected ten times or more. The J gene is TRBJ1-1, the V gene TRBV7-8; D possibly corresponds to TRBD1 (5 bases). This CDR3 has 13 residues. Germline lookup yields CDR1 SGHVS and CDR2 FQNEAQ. V lost 2 bases to trimming and J lost 5 bases, with 9 bases between them. The CDR3 sequence: CASSLKGRTEAFF. The CDR3 coding sequence is TGTGCCAGCAGCTTAAAGGGACGAACTGAAGCTTTCTTT. Combining the CDR3 with reference TRBV7-8 and TRBJ1-1 gives the whole variable domain GAGVSQSPRYKVAKRGQDVALRCDPISGHVSLFWYQQALGQGPEFLTYFQNEAQLDKSGLPSDRFFAERPEGSVSTLKIQRTQQEDSAVYLCASSLKGRTEAFFGQGTRLTVV.

This clonotype was observed at least ten times. V usage is TRBV5-1 and J usage is TRBJ2-1; 10 positions agree with TRBD2. This CDR3 region has 15 residues. Germline CDR1 reads SGHRS; CDR2 reads YFSETQ. V shed 1 base and J 4 bases; nucleotides not matched to a gene: 2. Here the CDR3 DNA reads TGCGCCAGCAGCTTGTCTAGCGGGGGATACAATGAGCAGTTCTTC. This translates into CASSLSSGGYNEQFF.

A few counts support this clonotype. The rearrangement uses TRBV18 and TRBJ1-1; no reliable D call. Germline-derived CDR1 and CDR2 are KGHSH and LQKENI. Deletions cut 3 bases from V and 0 bases from J, with 11 bases between. This CDR3 spans 15 amino acids. The CDR3 reads CASSPPTPMNTEAFF. The DNA of the CDR3 is TGTGCCAGCTCACCCCCGACACCCATGAACACTGAAGCTTTCTTT.